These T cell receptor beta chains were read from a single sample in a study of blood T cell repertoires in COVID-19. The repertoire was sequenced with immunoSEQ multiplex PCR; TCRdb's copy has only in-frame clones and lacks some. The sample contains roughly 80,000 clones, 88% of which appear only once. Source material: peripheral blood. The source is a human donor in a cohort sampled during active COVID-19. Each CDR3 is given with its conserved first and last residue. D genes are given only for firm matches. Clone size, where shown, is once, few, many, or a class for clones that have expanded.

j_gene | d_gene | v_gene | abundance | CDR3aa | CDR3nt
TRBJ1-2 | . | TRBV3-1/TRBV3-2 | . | CASSQGTGDYYGYTF | TGTGCCAGCAGCCAAGGCACAGGCGATTACTATGGCTACACCTTC
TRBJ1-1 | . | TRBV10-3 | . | CASQGSATEAFF | TGTGCCTCACAGGGTTCTGCCACTGAAGCTTTCTTT
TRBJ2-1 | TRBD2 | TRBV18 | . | CASSPSPTPGLADNEQFF | TGTGCCAGCTCCCCTTCTCCGACTCCGGGACTAGCGGACAATGAGCAGTTCTTC
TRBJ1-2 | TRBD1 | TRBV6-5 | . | CASRGETGGSGYTF | TGTGCCAGCAGGGGAGAAACAGGGGGCTCTGGCTACACCTTC
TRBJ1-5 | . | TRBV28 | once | CASRQRNIRRFSNQPQHF | TGTGCCAGCAGGCAAAGGAACATTAGGAGATTTAGCAATCAGCCCCAGCATTTT
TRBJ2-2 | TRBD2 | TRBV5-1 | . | CASSLGGPANTGELFF | TGCGCCAGCAGTCTGGGAGGGCCTGCGAACACCGGGGAGCTGTTTTTT
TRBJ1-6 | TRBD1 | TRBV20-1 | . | CSASGTATTNSPLHF | TGCAGTGCTAGTGGGACAGCCACCACGAATTCACCCCTCCACTTT
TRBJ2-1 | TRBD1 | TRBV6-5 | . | CASSSGRGFEQFF | TGTGCCAGCAGTTCCGGCAGGGGGTTTGAGCAGTTCTTC
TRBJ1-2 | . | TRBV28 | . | CASTLNYGYTF | TGTGCCAGCACCCTTAACTATGGCTACACCTTC
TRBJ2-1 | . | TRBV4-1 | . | CASSQSSSEYEQFF | TGCGCCAGCAGCCAATCCTCTAGCGAGTATGAGCAGTTCTTC
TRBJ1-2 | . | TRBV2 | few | CASSPRTAESGGYTF | TGTGCCAGCAGCCCAAGGACAGCCGAGTCTGGTGGCTACACCTTC
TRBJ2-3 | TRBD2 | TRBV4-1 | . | CASSQTKTSGRLSTDTQYF | TGCGCCAGCAGCCAAACGAAGACTAGCGGGAGATTAAGCACAGATACGCAGTATTTT
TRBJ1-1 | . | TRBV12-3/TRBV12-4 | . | CASRIQENTEAFF | TGTGCCAGCAGAATACAGGAGAACACTGAAGCTTTCTTT
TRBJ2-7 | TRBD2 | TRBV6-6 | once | CASRGGEGRYPREQYF | TGTGCCAGCAGAGGAGGGGAGGGAAGATACCCTCGCGAGCAGTACTTC
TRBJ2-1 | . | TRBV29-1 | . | CSVETRDYEQFF | TGCAGCGTTGAAACCAGGGACTATGAGCAGTTCTTC
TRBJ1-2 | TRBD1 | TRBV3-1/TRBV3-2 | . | CASSQGQGAGGYTF | TGTGCCAGCAGCCAAGGGCAGGGGGCTGGGGGCTACACCTTC
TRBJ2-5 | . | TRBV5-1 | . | CASSPGQGGETQYF | TGCGCCAGCAGCCCCGGACAGGGAGGGGAGACCCAGTACTTC
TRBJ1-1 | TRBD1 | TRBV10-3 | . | CAISDGQGTEAFF | TGTGCCATCAGTGATGGACAGGGCACTGAAGCTTTCTTT
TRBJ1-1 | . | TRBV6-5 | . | CASSGRHMNTEAFF | TGTGCCAGCTCTGGTCGACACATGAACACTGAAGCTTTCTTT
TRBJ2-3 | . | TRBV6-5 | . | CASSYVAATDTQYF | TGTGCCAGCAGTTACGTTGCGGCCACAGATACGCAGTATTTT
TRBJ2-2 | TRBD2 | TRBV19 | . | CASTGLAGGSIAGELFF | TGTGCCAGTACTGGACTAGCGGGGGGTTCGATTGCCGGGGAGCTGTTTTTT
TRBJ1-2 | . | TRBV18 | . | CASSPNRETYGYTF | TGTGCCAGCTCACCGAACAGGGAGACCTATGGCTACACCTTC
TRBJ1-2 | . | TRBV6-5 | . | CASRIRGQSYGYTF | TGTGCCAGCAGGATACGGGGTCAATCCTACGGCTACACCTTC